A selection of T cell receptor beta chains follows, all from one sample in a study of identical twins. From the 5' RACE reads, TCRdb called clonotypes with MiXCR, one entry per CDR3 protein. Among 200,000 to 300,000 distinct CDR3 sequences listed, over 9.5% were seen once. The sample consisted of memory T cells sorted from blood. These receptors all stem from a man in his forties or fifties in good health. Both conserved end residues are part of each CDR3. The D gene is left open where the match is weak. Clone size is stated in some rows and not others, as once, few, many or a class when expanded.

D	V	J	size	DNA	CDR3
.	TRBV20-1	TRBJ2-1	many	TGCAGTGCTAGAGATGGGGGACCCGGGAACCATGAGCAGTTCTTC	CSARDGGPGNHEQFF
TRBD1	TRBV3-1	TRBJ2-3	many	TGTGCCAGCAGCCAAGATTTGGGGACAGGGTCCGTCACAGATACGCAGTATTTT	CASSQDLGTGSVTDTQYF
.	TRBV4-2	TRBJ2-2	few	TGTGCCAGCAGCCAAGCGGAACGGGCGGGGACCGGGGAGCTGTTTTTT	CASSQAERAGTGELFF
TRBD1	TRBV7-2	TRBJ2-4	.	TGTGCCAGCAGCCCGGGACAGACCTTAAACATTCAGTACTTC	CASSPGQTLNIQYF
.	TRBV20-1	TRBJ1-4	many	TGCAGTGCTGCCACCCCGGGACGGAATGAAAAACTGTTTTTT	CSAATPGRNEKLFF
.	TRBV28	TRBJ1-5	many	TGTGCCAGCAGTTTACTACCAGGGTTGGACAATCAGCCCCAGCATTTT	CASSLLPGLDNQPQHF
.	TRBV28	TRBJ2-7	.	TGTGCCAGCAATAATCCCTCCTACGAGCAGTACTTC	CASNNPSYEQYF
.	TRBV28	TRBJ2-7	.	TGTGCCAGCAGGCAGAAGTGGGAGCAGTACTTC	CASRQKWEQYF
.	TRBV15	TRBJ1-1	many	TGTGCCACCAGCAGACCCCGGGGGCGAGATACTGAAGCTTTCTTT	CATSRPRGRDTEAFF
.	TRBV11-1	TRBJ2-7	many	TGTGCCAGCAGCTTAGTGGGACCCTCCTACGAGCAGTACTTC	CASSLVGPSYEQYF
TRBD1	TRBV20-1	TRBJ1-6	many	TGCAGTGCCCTAATTTCCTCAGGGGGCACTTCACCCCTCCACTTT	CSALISSGGTSPLHF
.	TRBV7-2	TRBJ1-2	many	TGTGCCAGCAGCACCAAACAGGCGCATGGCTACACCTTC	CASSTKQAHGYTF
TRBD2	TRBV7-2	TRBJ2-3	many	TGTGCCAGCAGCTTAGCCGGGACTAGCGGGGGAGCCCATACGCAGTATTTT	CASSLAGTSGGAHTQYF
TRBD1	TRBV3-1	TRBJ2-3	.	TGTGCCAGCAGCCAGCAGACAGGGTTGGTTAATACGCAGTATTTT	CASSQQTGLVNTQYF